The present TCR beta chain was sequenced within a study of blood T cells in healthy people across ages. Findings and limits, study-wide: Whereas aged donors had fewer naive CD4+ cells, long-lived donors had more of them and higher diversity. Older individuals had lower TCR beta diversity per million T cells (the decline was roughly linear).

Comment on this clonotype: What it binds is not known.

With a J-beta primer mix and a sample-barcoded 5' primer, a second PCR ran roughly 7 to 11 cycles. TCRdb analysed the 5' RACE reads with MiXCR anew, one entry per CDR3 protein. The sample includes about 800,000 distinct CDR3 sequences, 55% to 70% of them seen just once. The germline CDR1 and CDR2 sequences are KGHDR and SFDVKD. This CDR3 has 14 amino acids. V was clipped by 3 bases and J by 10 bases; unmatched bases: 5. The sequence came from a man aged 30 to 45 in good health. V gene TRBV24-1 combines with J gene TRBJ2-1, with 10 positions matching TRBD2. The source material was blood. The CDR3 DNA follows: TGTGCCACCAGTGATGCCGGGACTAGCGTCGAGCAGTTCTTC. This translates into CATSDAGTSVEQFF.